The next 26 T cell receptor beta chains were all read from a single sample in a study of regulatory T cells in long-lasting Graves disease. Time point reported: newly diagnosed GD, antithyroid drugs for less than 3 months. TCR sequences were obtained from RNA taken from PBMCs. Arm-PCR of CDR3 regions and iRepertoire HTBI primers were used to build TCR beta libraries. Each CDR3 protein is one row after TCRdb ran MiXCR on the multiplex PCR reads. The table has approximately 300,000 distinct CDR3 sequences, about a sixth seen once. Sample: peripheral blood mononuclear cells (PBMCs), taken at new diagnosis, from a patient treated with antithyroid drugs. The receptors shown here come from a female donor with Graves disease.

This clonotype was picked up a small number of times. The genes are TRBV7-2 and TRBJ2-5, with TRBD1 matching 7 bases. CDR3 length equals 14 residues. J lost 6 bases, V lost 4 bases, and 8 bases had no gene match. CDR1 and CDR2 from the germline V gene are SGHTA and FQGNSA. CDR3 residues: CASSSTTGTKTQYF. CDR3 nucleotide sequence: TGTGCCAGCAGCTCGACGACAGGGACGAAGACCCAGTACTTC.

The V gene is TRBV28, the J gene TRBJ2-3, with 14 bases matching TRBD2. The CDR3 covers 20 residues. CDR1 and CDR2 from the germline V gene are MDHEN and SYDVKM. V trimming: 4 bases; J trimming: 0 bases; junction bases outside the gene matches: 12. This CDR3 reads CASSYVLGTSGSQSTDTQYF. CDR3 coding DNA: TGTGCCAGCAGTTACGTCCTGGGGACTAGCGGGAGCCAGAGCACAGATACGCAGTATTTT. The full variable domain, completed using reference TRBV28 and TRBJ2-3, is DVKVTQSSRYLVKRTGEKVFLECVQDMDHENMFWYRQDPGLGLRLIYFSYDVKMKEKGDIPEGYSVSREKKERFSLILESASTNQTSMYLCASSYVLGTSGSQSTDTQYFGPGTRLTVL.

The sample holds many counts of this clonotype. This rearrangement joins TRBV6-2 or TRBV6-3 to TRBJ2-1, with 15 bases fitting TRBD2. The germline V gene encodes CDR1 MNHEY and CDR2 SVGEGT. The CDR3 runs 18 residues. Unmatched junction bases numbered 6, after V lost 2 bases and J lost 4 bases. The CDR3 loop is CASSYPPGLAGGYNEQFF. The CDR3 DNA reads as TGTGCCAGCAGTTACCCCCCGGGACTAGCGGGAGGATACAATGAGCAGTTCTTC.

This clonotype has a handful of counts. The CDR3 DNA sequence: TGTGCCTGGCACGACAGAAATTTCTATGGCTACACCTTC. It specifies CAWHDRNFYGYTF. The V and J genes are TRBV30 and TRBJ1-2, with D perhaps matching TRBD1 (5 bases). The CDR3 is made up of 13 amino acids. V was clipped by 5 bases and J by 4 bases, with 14 bases between them. CDR1 is GTSNPN, CDR2 SVGIG, per germline (reference sequence).

This clonotype occurred many times. The chain has TRBV29-1 and TRBJ2-1; D gene uncertain. The germline CDR1 and CDR2 sequences are SQVTM and ANQGSEA. The CDR3 is made up of 12 amino acids. V was cut by 8 bases and J by 7 bases, with 15 bases left in between. CDR3 in DNA: TGCAGCTACTACCGGGCCAAAAATGAGCAGTTCTTC. Its translation is CSYYRAKNEQFF.

Many counts were recorded for this clonotype. The rearrangement joins TRBV28 to TRBJ2-7; D may match TRBD1 or TRBD2 (5 bases each). This CDR3 spans 15 amino acids. V was shortened by 7 bases and J by 5 bases, with 21 bases between the two germline ends. Germline V gene data show CDR1 as MDHEN and CDR2 as SYDVKM. CDR3 in DNA: TGTGCCAGCATCCCGACCGACACCTGGGGGAACGAGCAGTACTTC. Residues: CASIPTDTWGNEQYF. The full variable domain, rest sourced from reference TRBV28 and TRBJ2-7, is DVKVTQSSRYLVKRTGEKVFLECVQDMDHENMFWYRQDPGLGLRLIYFSYDVKMKEKGDIPEGYSVSREKKERFSLILESASTNQTSMYLCASIPTDTWGNEQYFGPGTRLTVT.

Concerning this clonotype: This CDR3 is missing its conserved last phenylalanine or tryptophan, likely due to a read error. No DNA is shown, since the ends of the CDR3 on it are uncertain; the CDR3 is the one TCRdb lists. The chain joins TRBV27 to TRBJ1-2; TRBD1, the D gene given by the table, was not confirmed from the DNA. Germline V lookup: CDR1 MNHEY, CDR2 SMNVEV (reference sequence). Ends included, the CDR3 has 14 residues. CDR3 protein: CASSAETGYDGFTV.

The J gene is TRBJ1-1, the V gene TRBV2; 10 bases fit TRBD1. V shed 7 bases and J 4 bases; nucleotides not matched to a gene: 6. Germline values: CDR1 SNHLY, CDR2 FYNNEI. The CDR3 runs to 14 residues. The DNA of the CDR3 is TGTGCCAGCACCGACAGGGGGCAGAGCACTGAAGCTTTCTTT. Translating it yields CASTDRGQSTEAFF.

This clonotype was recorded at least ten times. V and J are TRBV11-2 and TRBJ2-1, with 10 bases matching TRBD2. With 2 bases clipped from V and 8 bases from J, the junction kept 6 bases outside the gene matches. This CDR3 has 15 residues. CDR1 is SGHAT, CDR2 FQNNGV, per germline. In nucleotides, the CDR3 is TGTGCCAGCAGCTTAAGTAGCGGGGGGACCCATGAGCAGTTCTTC. This translates into CASSLSSGGTHEQFF.

At least ten counts were recorded for this clonotype. The chain recombines TRBV10-3 with TRBJ1-2, with TRBD1 matching 9 bases. This CDR3 spans 16 amino acids. The germline CDR1 and CDR2 sequences are ENHRY and SYGVKD. V was pared by 3 bases and J by 1 base, with 6 bases of the junction left unmatched. The CDR3, as DNA: TGTGCCATCAGTGACGTGGGGGGACAGGGTAACTATGGCTACACCTTC. Translation: CAISDVGGQGNYGYTF.

This chain links TRBV24-1 with TRBJ2-3, with 7 bases matching TRBD1. Germline loops: CDR1 KGHDR, CDR2 SFDVKD. V gave up 2 bases and J gave up 1 base; unmatched junction bases: 11. The CDR3 totals 18 residues. CDR3 residues: CATSDSHRGSWGTDTQYF. The CDR3 nucleotides are TGTGCCACCAGTGATTCTCACAGGGGCAGTTGGGGCACAGATACGCAGTATTTT.

This clonotype has just one count. The V call is TRBV28, the J call TRBJ1-1, with unresolved D. The CDR3 loop spans 14 amino acids. V was shortened by 8 bases and J by 8 bases, with 21 bases between the two germline ends. The germline V gene encodes CDR1 MDHEN and CDR2 SYDVKM. The CDR3 reads CASHLPMLGTEAFF. The DNA for the CDR3 is TGTGCCAGCCACCTTCCCATGCTGGGAACGGAAGCTTTCTTT.

As to this clonotype: This sequence may be a read error, since a much larger clone differs from it by one base. The chain combines TRBV30 with TRBJ1-6; D not certain. The V gene lost 1 base and the J gene lost 7 bases, with 8 bases spanning the gap. Germline-derived CDR1 and CDR2 are GTSNPN and SVGIG (reference sequence). This CDR3 is 13 amino acids long. The CDR3 region has the DNA TGTGCCTGGAGTGATGACAACAATTCACCCCTCCACTTT. Its translation: CAWSDDNNSPLHF.

This clonotype was recorded a few times. The chain uses TRBV6-1 and TRBJ1-4; no definite D call. The germline CDR1 and CDR2 sequences are MNHNS and SASEGT. This CDR3 is 14 amino acids long. Trimming pared 3 bases from V and 0 bases from J, leaving 5 bases between. This CDR3 reads CASSDPATNEKLFF. The CDR3 nucleotides are TGTGCCAGCAGTGATCCCGCAACTAATGAAAAACTGTTTTTT.

This clonotype has a count of ten or more. The chain combines TRBV6-1 with TRBJ2-1; TRBD1 agrees at 9 bases. The trim removed 3 bases at V and 6 bases at J, leaving 9 bases unmatched. There are 16 residues in the CDR3. The V gene's germline CDR1 is MNHNS and CDR2 SASEGT. Here the CDR3 reads CASSEPGQGVRNEQFF. The CDR3 bases are TGTGCCAGCAGTGAGCCGGGACAGGGAGTACGCAATGAGCAGTTCTTC.

This clonotype was seen many times. J is TRBJ2-5 and V is TRBV2; D is possibly TRBD1 (5 bases). Trimming stripped 6 bases from V and 2 bases from J, with 10 bases between. The germline gives CDR1 SNHLY, CDR2 FYNNEI. The CDR3 has 13 residues. The CDR3 sequence: CASRTGLQETQYF. The CDR3 coding sequence is TGTGCCAGCAGAACAGGCCTACAAGAGACCCAGTACTTC. The full variable domain, in which reference TRBV2 and TRBJ2-5 provide the parts outside the CDR3, is EPEVTQTPSHQVTQMGQEVILRCVPISNHLYFYWYRQILGQKVEFLVSFYNNEISEKSEIFDDQFSVERPDGSNFTLKIRSTKLEDSAMYFCASRTGLQETQYFGPGTRLLVL.

At least ten counts were recorded for this clonotype. V gene TRBV5-1 combines with J gene TRBJ1-1; 7 bases match TRBD1. V gave up 7 bases and J gave up 6 bases; unmatched junction bases: 12. The CDR3 sequence is 14 residues long. Germline-derived CDR1 and CDR2 are SGHRS and YFSETQ. The CDR3 DNA sequence: TGCGCCAGCCGAAAGGGGGCCGGCACCTCTGAAGCTTTCTTT. As protein: CASRKGAGTSEAFF.

This chain joins TRBV20-1 and TRBJ1-4, with D uncertain. V lost 0 bases and J 5 bases, leaving 10 bases between the germline ends. CDR1 and CDR2 (germline): DFQATT, SNEGSKA (reference sequence). The CDR3 loop spans 14 amino acids. CDR3 amino acids: CSARDVGPNEKLFF. CDR3 coding DNA: TGCAGTGCTAGAGACGTAGGGCCCAATGAAAAACTGTTTTTT.

This clonotype was recorded only once. The rearrangement links TRBV19 to TRBJ2-5; maybe TRBD1 (6 bases). This CDR3 spans 12 amino acids. Germline CDR1 LNHDA, CDR2 SQIVND (reference sequence). V was cut by 5 bases and J by 8 bases, with 12 bases left in between. The CDR3 bases are TGTGCCAGTAGTGGGGGCCTTGATACCCAGTACTTC. Its protein product is CASSGGLDTQYF.

This clonotype was counted ten times or more. The gene calls are TRBV27 and TRBJ2-5, with 7 bases fitting TRBD1. Germline V lookup: CDR1 MNHEY, CDR2 SMNVEV (reference sequence). The CDR3 extends over 13 amino acids. Losses at the gene ends were 6 bases for V and 2 bases for J; bases not matched to a gene: 3. The CDR3 DNA is TGTGCCAGCAGGCTACAGGGGCAAGAGACCCAGTACTTC. Its protein product is CASRLQGQETQYF.

Ten or more counts support this clonotype. The J gene is TRBJ2-3, the V gene TRBV20-1, with D possibly being TRBD2 (5 bases). The CDR3 has 22 residues. The V and J ends lost 3 bases and 0 bases respectively, with 34 bases between them. From germline, CDR1 is DFQATT and CDR2 SNEGSKA (reference sequence). CDR3 DNA: TGCAGTGCTAGTCCCCTGCCAAGAGAAGAGGGTTGGAAGGAAGTTAGCACAGATACGCAGTATTTT. This gives the protein CSASPLPREEGWKEVSTDTQYF.

This clonotype was picked up many times. This chain uses TRBV19 with TRBJ1-3, with D possibly being TRBD1 (6 bases). Trimming pared 3 bases from V and 0 bases from J, leaving 15 bases between. The V gene's germline CDR1 is LNHDA and CDR2 SQIVND (reference sequence). The CDR3 covers 17 residues. CDR3 nucleotides: TGTGCCAGTAGTATCCATCGAACAGGGTTCTCTGGAAACACCATATATTTT. This sequence encodes CASSIHRTGFSGNTIYF. Together with reference TRBV19 and TRBJ1-3, the CDR3 gives the full variable domain: DGGITQSPKYLFRKEGQNVTLSCEQNLNHDAMYWYRQDPGQGLRLIYYSQIVNDFQKGDIAEGYSVSREKKESFPLTVTSAQKNPTAFYLCASSIHRTGFSGNTIYFGEGSWLTVV.

On this clonotype itself: A read error is possible here, since a much larger clone lies one base away. The final CDR3 position lacks the conserved phenylalanine or tryptophan, pointing to a likely read error. V usage is TRBV28 and J usage is TRBJ2-5; D possibly corresponds to TRBD1 (5 bases). The CDR3 is 13 residues long. Germline V CDR1 and CDR2: MDHEN, SYDVKM. V lost 3 bases, J lost 5 bases, and 10 bases lay in between. CDR3 amino acids: CASSLQGWETQYL. CDR3 nucleotides: TGTGCCAGCAGTTTGCAGGGTTGGGAGACCCAGTACCTC.

This clonotype was counted many times. The chain links TRBV12-3 or TRBV12-4 to TRBJ2-3, with a possible D match to TRBD1 (6 bases). The CDR3 extends over 14 amino acids. Trimming removed 1 base at V and 6 bases at J, with 11 bases between. The DNA for the CDR3 is TGTGCCAGCAGTTTAGATGGGGGCCGTGATACGCAGTATTTT. Its protein product is CASSLDGGRDTQYF.

This clonotype was counted at least ten times. The J gene is TRBJ1-1, the V gene TRBV5-8; no clear D gene. The CDR3 is 14 residues long. Germline CDR1 SGHTS, CDR2 YDEGEE. With 9 bases removed from V and 1 base from J, the gap between germline ends came to 16 bases. This chain's CDR3 is CATRLGVENTEAFF. The DNA for the CDR3 is TGTGCCACTCGGTTGGGTGTTGAGAACACTGAAGCTTTCTTT.

In this sample, this clonotype turned up many times. This chain links TRBV7-3 with TRBJ2-7, with D hard to call. The germline gives CDR1 SGHTA, CDR2 FQGTGA. V shed 6 bases and J shed 0 bases, with 12 bases lying between them. There are 14 residues in the CDR3. Written as DNA, the CDR3 is TGTGCCAGCAGGCCGTCGCGGAGCTCCTACGAGCAGTACTTC. The encoded protein is CASRPSRSSYEQYF.